Each of the 10 T cell receptor beta chains below was sequenced from the same sample in a study of T cell clones after liver transplantation. Profiled with immunoSEQ multiplex PCR; TCRdb holds only in-frame clones, not every one. The sample has over 25,000 clones, approximately 96% seen once; the top ten hold roughly a quarter. Sequences were derived from CD8+ T cells from blood, sampled 12 months after liver transplant. All receptors come from a human patient who received a liver transplant. The graft donor may be the source of some T cells.

This rearrangement joins TRBV7-9 to TRBJ2-5; unclear D gene. Germline loops: CDR1 SEHNR, CDR2 FQNEAQ (reference sequence). V was clipped by 3 bases and J by 2 bases, with 13 bases between them. The CDR3 consists of 15 residues. The CDR3 coding sequence is TGTGCCAGCAGCTTCCTGTCAGGTGCACAAGAGACCCAGTACTTC. This translates into CASSFLSGAQETQYF.

The genes are TRBV9 and TRBJ1-4, with a weak D call TRBD1 (5 bases). V dropped 4 bases and J dropped 6 bases, with 13 bases sitting between them. CDR1 and CDR2 (germline): SGDLS, YYNGEE. The CDR3 has 14 amino acids. This CDR3 is CASSPGRGDEKLFF. The CDR3 DNA sequence: TGTGCCAGCAGCCCCGGCCGGGGGGATGAAAAACTGTTTTTT.

This rearrangement joins TRBV6-5 to TRBJ2-7; D perhaps matches TRBD1 (6 bases). This CDR3 region has 13 residues. Germline CDR1 and CDR2: MNHEY and SVGAGI. The V end was cut by 3 bases, the J end by 7 bases, with 13 bases between. In DNA form, the CDR3 reads TGTGCCAGCAGTTATACAGGGATTGGAGAGCAGTACTTC. It codes for CASSYTGIGEQYF.

This chain joins TRBV10-3 and TRBJ1-1, with no clear D. Per germline, CDR1 ENHRY and CDR2 SYGVKD. The CDR3 is 12 amino acids. The germline V and J ends were trimmed by 11 bases and 5 bases, with 15 bases remaining between them. The CDR3 sequence is CAPGGLETEAFF. DNA of the CDR3: TGTGCCCCCGGAGGGCTGGAGACTGAAGCTTTCTTT.

This clone rates as medium-sized. The chain links TRBV5-6 to TRBJ1-1; weak D call: TRBD1 (6 bases). The CDR3 is 14 amino acids. Trimming stripped 0 bases from V and 7 bases from J, with 13 bases between. Looked up from germline, CDR1 is SGHDT and CDR2 is YYEEEE. The CDR3 DNA follows: TGTGCCAGCAGCTTGGTAACAGGGAGAGTTGAAGCTTTCTTT. Its protein product is CASSLVTGRVEAFF.

This chain joins TRBV5-6 and TRBJ2-3, with D unresolved. This CDR3 spans 14 amino acids. Trimming took off 3 bases at V and 2 bases at J, with 10 bases between the two ends. Germline V gene lookup returns CDR1 SGHDT and CDR2 YYEEEE. CDR3 sequence: CASSSVTYTDTQYF. The CDR3 nucleotides read TGTGCCAGCAGCTCCGTAACCTACACAGATACGCAGTATTTT.

V gene TRBV15 combines with J gene TRBJ2-7, with 16 bases that match TRBD2. Germline V gene data show CDR1 as LNHNV and CDR2 as YYDKDF (reference sequence). The CDR3 is 19 residues long. The ends lost 0 bases at V and 1 base at J; junction bases unmatched: 6. CDR3 sequence (DNA): TGTGCCACCAGCAGAGATCCGGGACTAGCGGGAGGGATTTCCTACGAGCAGTACTTC. This translates into CATSRDPGLAGGISYEQYF.

The V gene is TRBV19, the J gene TRBJ1-5; no clear D gene. Deletions cut 3 bases from V and 9 bases from J, with 15 bases between. CDR1 LNHDA and CDR2 SQIVND come from the germline V gene (reference sequence). This CDR3 is 14 amino acids long. CDR3 DNA sequence: TGTGCCAGTAGTATTTCGGAGAGGGTCTGGCCCCAGCATTTT. It yields the protein CASSISERVWPQHF.

The CDR3 bases are TGTGCCAGCAGCGTAGTAGGACTAGCGGCCAATGAGCAGTTCTTC. It yields the protein CASSVVGLAANEQFF. The genes are TRBV9 and TRBJ2-1, with 10 bases identical to TRBD2. Germline CDR1 reads SGDLS; CDR2 reads YYNGEE. This CDR3 has 15 amino acids. V was clipped by 0 bases and J by 6 bases; unmatched bases: 3.

This chain uses TRBV7-2 with TRBJ2-1, with TRBD2 matching 9 bases. The J segment lost 10 bases and the V segment lost 1 base, leaving 11 bases of the junction unmatched. The CDR3 has 16 residues. Germline CDR1 reads SGHTA; CDR2 reads FQGNSA. CDR3 in DNA: TGTGCCAGCAGCTTAGGGTTGAGCGGGAGGTCGGACGAGCAGTTCTTC. This encodes CASSLGLSGRSDEQFF.